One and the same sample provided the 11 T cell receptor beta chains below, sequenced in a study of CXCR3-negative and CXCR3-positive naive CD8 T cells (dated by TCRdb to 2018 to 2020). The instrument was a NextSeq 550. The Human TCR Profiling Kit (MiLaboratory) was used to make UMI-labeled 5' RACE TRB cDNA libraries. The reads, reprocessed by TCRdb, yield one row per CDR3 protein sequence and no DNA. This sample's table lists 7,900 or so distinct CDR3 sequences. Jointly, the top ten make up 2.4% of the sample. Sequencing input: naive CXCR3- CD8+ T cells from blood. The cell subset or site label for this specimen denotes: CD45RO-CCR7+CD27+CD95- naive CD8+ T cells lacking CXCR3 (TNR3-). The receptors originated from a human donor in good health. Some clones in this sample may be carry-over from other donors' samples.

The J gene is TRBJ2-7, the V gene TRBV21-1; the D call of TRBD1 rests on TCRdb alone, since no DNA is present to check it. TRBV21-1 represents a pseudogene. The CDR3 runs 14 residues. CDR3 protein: CASSKGQTTYEQYF.

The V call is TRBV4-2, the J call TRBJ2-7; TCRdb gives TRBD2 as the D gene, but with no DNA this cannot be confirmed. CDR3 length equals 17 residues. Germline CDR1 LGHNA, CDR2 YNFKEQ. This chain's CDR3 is CASSPGTSGTKYYEQYF.

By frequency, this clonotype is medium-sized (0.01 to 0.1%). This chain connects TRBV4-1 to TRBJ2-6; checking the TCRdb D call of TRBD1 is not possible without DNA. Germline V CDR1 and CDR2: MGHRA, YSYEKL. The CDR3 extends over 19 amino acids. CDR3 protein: CASSQDWAGDSSGANVLTF.

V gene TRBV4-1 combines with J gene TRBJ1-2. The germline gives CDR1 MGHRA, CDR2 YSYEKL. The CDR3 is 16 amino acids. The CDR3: CASSQEAGLLNYGYTF.

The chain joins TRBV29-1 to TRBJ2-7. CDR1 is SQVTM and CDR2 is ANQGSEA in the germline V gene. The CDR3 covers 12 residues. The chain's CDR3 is CSVEGDAYEQYF.

The CDR3 here is CASSRAWTVRDYEQYF. V is TRBV7-2 and J is TRBJ2-7; TCRdb outputs TRBD1, but without DNA this stays unchecked. From germline, CDR1 is SGHTA and CDR2 FQGNSA. The CDR3 runs 16 residues.

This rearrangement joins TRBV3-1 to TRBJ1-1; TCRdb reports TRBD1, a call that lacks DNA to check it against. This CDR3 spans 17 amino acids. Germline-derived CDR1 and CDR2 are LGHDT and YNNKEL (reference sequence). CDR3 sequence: CASSRAVVFGGNTEAFF.

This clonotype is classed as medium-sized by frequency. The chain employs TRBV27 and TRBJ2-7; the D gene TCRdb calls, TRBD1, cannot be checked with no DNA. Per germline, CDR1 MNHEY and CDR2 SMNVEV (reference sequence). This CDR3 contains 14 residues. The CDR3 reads CASSLSLTGSEQYF.

CDR3 sequence reads: CATSEGGTYEQYF. V and J are TRBV10-3 and TRBJ2-7; the TRBD1 assignment by TCRdb is unverifiable without DNA. The CDR3 is made up of 13 amino acids. CDR1 is ENHRY, CDR2 SYGVKD, per germline.

The CDR3 is CASSLTSFSSYNEQFF. V gene TRBV11-2 combines with J gene TRBJ2-1. This CDR3 has 16 amino acids. The germline V gene encodes CDR1 SGHAT and CDR2 FQNNGV.

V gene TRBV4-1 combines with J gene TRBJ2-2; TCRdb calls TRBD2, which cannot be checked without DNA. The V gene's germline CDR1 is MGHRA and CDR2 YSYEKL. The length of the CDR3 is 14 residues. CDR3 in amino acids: CASRGGVVAGELFF.